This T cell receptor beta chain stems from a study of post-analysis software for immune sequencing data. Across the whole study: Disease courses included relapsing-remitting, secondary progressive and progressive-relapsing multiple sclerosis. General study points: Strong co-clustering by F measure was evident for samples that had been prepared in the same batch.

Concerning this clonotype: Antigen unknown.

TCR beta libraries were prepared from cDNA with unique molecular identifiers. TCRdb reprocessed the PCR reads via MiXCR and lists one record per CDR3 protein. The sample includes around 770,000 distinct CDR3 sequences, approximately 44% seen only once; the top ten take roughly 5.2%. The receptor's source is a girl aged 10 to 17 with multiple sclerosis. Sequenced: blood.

In DNA, the CDR3 is TGTGCCAGCAGTTCCCCCCGGGGACAGGGGCCTAGAGAAGAGACCCAGTACTTC. Translating gives CASSSPRGQGPREETQYF. The rearrangement uses TRBV28 and TRBJ2-5; the match to TRBD1 covers 10 bases. The CDR3 is 18 residues long. J was trimmed by 3 bases and V by 4 bases; bases with no gene match: 14. In germline, CDR1 is MDHEN, CDR2 SYDVKM.